This TCR beta chain was identified during a study of blood T cell repertoires in COVID-19. Background on the study: The United States, Italy and Spain provided the acute and convalescent COVID-19 samples. From T cells, B-cell-depleted T cells, or PBMCs came the material, which was cDNA or gDNA.

This CDR3 has 13 residues. V was cut by 2 bases and J by 4 bases, with 8 bases left in between. Germline CDR1 MGHDK, CDR2 SYGVNS. Original methodology: Amplifying reference gene primers gave estimates of nucleated cell counts. Measured with immunoSEQ multiplex PCR; TCRdb has only the in-frame clones, and not every one. V, J and clone size are those of that table, while D and trimming were read from the DNA. The sample includes around 70,000 clones, roughly nine tenths seen only once; the top ten take about 1.5%. Input material: peripheral blood. The source is a man in his forties or fifties with acute or convalescent COVID-19. This chain joins TRBV25-1 and TRBJ1-1; a weak D match, TRBD1 (5 bases). In DNA form, the CDR3 reads TGTGCCAGCAGTGAAGGGGGAGGCACTGAAGCTTTCTTT. Translated: CASSEGGGTEAFF.